This T cell receptor (beta chain) was identified during a study of early T cells in non-severe SARS-CoV-2 infection. TCRdb ran MiXCR on the 5' RACE reads and lists one entry per CDR3 protein. Of approximately 56,000 distinct CDR3 sequences in the sample, about 10% were seen once. The sequencing sample was made of whole blood. This receptor was identified in an adult who was a healthcare worker with PCR-confirmed SARS-CoV-2 infection or an uninfected control (not recorded which).

CDR3 nucleotide sequence: TGTGCCAGCAGCCAGACAGGGCAGTGGAGCTCCTATAATTCACCCCTCCACTTT. Its translation: CASSQTGQWSSYNSPLHF. The rearrangement joins TRBV7-8 to TRBJ1-6; TRBD1 agrees at 7 bases. Germline CDR1 is SGHVS and CDR2 is FQNEAQ. The CDR3 runs to 18 residues. V lost 5 bases, J lost 0 bases, and 10 bases stayed unmatched.